Ten or more counts support the clone carrying this TCR beta chain. As yet, its antigen is unknown. The germline gene is not matched at one end of the junction; a read error may be the cause. This CDR3 has 15 residues. Germline CDR1 LGHNT, CDR2 FRNRAP. These data are taken from a study of HIV-infected patients and healthy controls. Overall study findings and caveats: HLA types of the donors remained undetermined. When repertoires were size-matched, rare events in HIV-infected data became overweighted. During therapy, HIV-associated CDR3s fell significantly in frequency, while CMV-associated CDR3s did not change significantly.

Around 450 ng RNA was reverse transcribed with alpha and beta constant-region primers. Each of the alpha and beta chains got its own library through chain-specific third strand synthesis with indices. TCRdb re-derived calls from the 5' RACE reads in MiXCR, one entry per CDR3 protein. Seen here are approximately 18,000 distinct CDR3 sequences, roughly 8.9% observed once, and the top ten hold roughly 2.5%. The repertoire came from unfractionated whole blood and reflected all unsorted peripheral T cells. Sequenced sample: blood. The source of this sequence is an adult in good health. This rearrangement joins TRBV12-5 to TRBJ1-1; 7 bases are shared with TRBD1. The CDR3 DNA sequence: TGTGCTAGTGGTTTGGTACAGGGGCTGAACTCTGAAGCTTTCTTT. The encoded protein is CASGLVQGLNSEAFF.